This T cell receptor (beta chain) was captured by sequencing in a study of beta chain features in type 1 diabetes. Findings and caveats of the study: It was among patients, rather than healthy donors, that naive, central memory and Treg TCRB repertoires appeared more similar. Moderate yet significant TCRB CDR3 shortening was seen in Type 1 diabetes patients in all four CD4+ subsets.

Via the markers CD45RO/CCR7/CD25/CD127/CD95/CD27, stem cell-like memory, regulatory, central memory and naive CD4+ cells were sorted. Trimming removed 3 bases from V and 1 base from J, with 14 bases in between. The CDR3 has 16 amino acids. Germline CDR1 is SEHNR and CDR2 is FQNEAQ (reference sequence). What was sequenced were expressed TCRB transcripts, since all of the isolated RNA had been reverse transcribed. Repertoires were generated with immunoSEQ multiplex PCR, while TCRdb's copy carries only in-frame clones and drops some. The sample consists of about 650,000 clones, approximately 13% of them appearing once. In regard to this clone: Its target is not known.

The V and J genes are TRBV7-9 and TRBJ2-3; no firm D call. The sequence derives from a man younger than 40 with type 1 diabetes. Sequences were obtained from naive CD4+ T cells from blood. CDR3 protein: CASSFILGLGTDTQYF. Here the CDR3 DNA reads TGTGCCAGCAGCTTCATCTTAGGGCTTGGCACAGATACGCAGTATTTT.